A single sample is the source of the 30 T cell receptor beta chains below, sequenced in a study of early T cells in non-severe SARS-CoV-2 infection. In TCRdb, the 5' RACE reads were re-called with MiXCR into one record per CDR3 protein. The sample shows 65,000 to 85,000 distinct CDR3 sequences, around 13% of them seen only once. The specimen sequenced was whole blood. These receptors all stem from an adult who was a healthcare worker with PCR-confirmed SARS-CoV-2 infection or an uninfected control (not recorded which).

In its sample, this clonotype was seen a few times. The chain recombines TRBV6-2 or TRBV6-3 with TRBJ1-1; 7 nucleotides match TRBD1. From germline, CDR1 is MNHEY and CDR2 SVGEGT. The CDR3 consists of 13 residues. The ends lost 5 bases at V and 1 base at J; junction bases unmatched: 1. CDR3 region: CASSRTGNTEAFF. CDR3 in DNA: TGTGCCAGCAGTCGGACAGGGAACACTGAAGCTTTCTTT.

This clonotype was seen only a few times. V usage is TRBV28 and J usage is TRBJ2-7, with D uncertain. V shed 4 bases and J shed 3 bases, with 16 bases lying between them. The CDR3 runs to 15 residues. Germline loops: CDR1 MDHEN, CDR2 SYDVKM. Here the CDR3 reads CASSSLGQLYYEQYF. The CDR3 nucleotides are TGTGCCAGCAGTTCCCTCGGGCAATTATACTACGAGCAGTACTTC.

In its sample, this clonotype was seen many times. The chain couples TRBV6-2 or TRBV6-3 to TRBJ2-7; D is possibly TRBD2 (6 bases). The CDR3 has 17 residues. Germline V gives CDR1 MNHEY, CDR2 SVGEGT. V lost 4 bases and J 0 bases, leaving 19 bases between the germline ends. CDR3: CASSFAPRDGSSYEQYF. The CDR3 coding sequence is TGTGCCAGCAGTTTCGCCCCGCGGGACGGTAGCTCCTACGAGCAGTACTTC.

This clonotype was seen many times. The chain combines TRBV29-1 with TRBJ2-3; 8 nucleotides align to TRBD2. The CDR3 runs 15 residues. CDR1 and CDR2 from the germline V gene are SQVTM and ANQGSEA. Losses at the gene ends were 5 bases for V and 2 bases for J; bases not matched to a gene: 9. CDR3 residues: CSVKGLAGLTDTQYF. CDR3 DNA: TGCAGCGTTAAAGGATTAGCGGGACTCACAGATACGCAGTATTTT.

This clonotype was picked up a small number of times. The chain is built from TRBV29-1 and TRBJ2-5; perhaps TRBD1 as D (5 bases). CDR1 is SQVTM, CDR2 ANQGSEA, per germline. Trimming stripped 3 bases from V and 4 bases from J, with 15 bases between. This CDR3 has 14 amino acids. CDR3 sequence (DNA): TGCAGCGTTGATACAGGAGATGGATCAGAGACCCAGTACTTC. Its translation is CSVDTGDGSETQYF.

The genes are TRBV28 and TRBJ1-5; tentatively, D is TRBD1 (5 bases). Germline assignment: CDR1 MDHEN and CDR2 SYDVKM. Between the trimmed V and J ends, which lost 6 bases and 7 bases, there was a span of 13 bases. This CDR3 contains 13 residues. The CDR3 nucleotides are TGTGCCAGCAGCCAGGGTTTGGGCCAGCCCCAGCATTTT. Translated: CASSQGLGQPQHF.

The chain employs TRBV11-2 and TRBJ2-7; 7 nucleotides line up with TRBD2. The CDR3 sequence is 12 residues long. Trimming took 5 bases from V and 2 from J; bases not matched to a gene: 0. Germline V gives CDR1 SGHAT, CDR2 FQNNGV. Written as DNA, the CDR3 is TGTGCCAGCAGCGGGAGGGCCTACGAGCAGTACTTC. Protein sequence: CASSGRAYEQYF. Complete variable domain (other parts from reference TRBV11-2 and TRBJ2-7): EAGVAQSPRYKIIEKRQSVAFWCNPISGHATLYWYQQILGQGPKLLIQFQNNGVVDDSQLPKDRFSAERLKGVDSTLKIQPAKLEDSAVYLCASSGRAYEQYFGPGTRLTVT.

As concerns this clonotype: A much larger clone differs by one base, so this may be a read error. The chain has TRBV6-2 or TRBV6-3 and TRBJ2-1; 9 bases match TRBD2. This CDR3 contains 18 residues. Germline-derived CDR1 and CDR2 are MNHEY and SVGEGT. CDR3 region: CASTYSILTSGNYNEQFF. In DNA, the CDR3 is TGTGCCAGCACTTACTCGATTCTGACTAGCGGCAATTACAATGAGCAGTTCTTC.

The sample holds a few counts of this clonotype. V usage is TRBV27 and J usage is TRBJ1-2; D is perhaps TRBD1 (6 bases). The length of the CDR3 is 15 residues. Germline-derived CDR1 and CDR2 are MNHEY and SMNVEV (reference sequence). V dropped 1 base and J dropped 4 bases, with 13 bases sitting between them. CDR3 sequence: CASSLWGGPGYGYTF. The CDR3 DNA reads as TGTGCCAGCAGTTTATGGGGGGGGCCAGGCTATGGCTACACCTTC.

This clonotype occurred many times. The chain is built from TRBV12-3 or TRBV12-4 and TRBJ2-1; 13 bases line up with TRBD2. The V segment lost 1 base and the J segment 6 bases; nucleotides outside the gene matches: 3. The CDR3 sequence is 16 residues long. CDR3 nucleotides: TGTGCCAGCAGTTTAGATAGGACTAGCGGGAGCAATGAGCAGTTCTTC. Its translation: CASSLDRTSGSNEQFF.

V gene TRBV7-2 combines with J gene TRBJ2-7; 7 nucleotides line up with TRBD1. CDR1 is SGHTA and CDR2 is FQGNSA in the germline V gene. V was clipped by 1 base and J by 0 bases; unmatched bases: 6. CDR3 length: 16 residues. The CDR3 DNA is TGTGCCAGCAGCTTAGTAGGGGGCCCGAGCTCCTACGAGCAGTACTTC. Translation gives CASSLVGGPSSYEQYF.

The gene calls are TRBV6-6 and TRBJ2-7; D is tentatively TRBD1 or TRBD2 (5 bases each). The CDR3 consists of 14 residues. Germline CDR1 and CDR2: MNHNY and SVGAGI (reference sequence). V was trimmed by 0 bases and J by 5 bases, leaving 11 bases between them. CDR3 DNA sequence: TGTGCCAGCAGTTACTCGATGGGGACCCACGAGCAGTACTTC. Translated, it gives CASSYSMGTHEQYF.

This clonotype was seen a handful of times. This chain uses TRBV9 with TRBJ1-2; possibly TRBD1 for D (5 bases). V lost 3 bases to trimming and J lost 1 base, with 16 bases between them. Germline V CDR1 and CDR2: SGDLS, YYNGEE. The CDR3 totals 16 residues. The CDR3 bases are TGTGCCAGCAGCGCTACCTCCCAGGGAGGTAACTATGGCTACACCTTC. Its protein is CASSATSQGGNYGYTF.

This clonotype appeared a few times. This rearrangement joins TRBV28 to TRBJ1-3, with 9 bases aligning to TRBD1. With 2 bases clipped from V and 7 bases from J, the junction kept 6 bases outside the gene matches. In germline, CDR1 is MDHEN, CDR2 SYDVKM. CDR3 length equals 15 residues. The chain's CDR3 is CASSLNGQGTNTIYF. The CDR3 nucleotides are TGTGCCAGCAGTTTAAACGGACAGGGGACGAACACCATATATTTT.

The chain employs TRBV24-1 and TRBJ2-2; D is undetermined. V was clipped by 5 bases and J by 5 bases, with 14 bases between them. Germline assignment: CDR1 KGHDR and CDR2 SFDVKD. The CDR3 consists of 15 residues. CDR3 bases: TGTGCCACCAGTGCCCCGGAGAGCCCAACCGGGGAGCTGTTTTTT. Protein sequence: CATSAPESPTGELFF.

V is TRBV28 and J is TRBJ1-2; D is ambiguous. V lost 0 bases to trimming and J lost 3 bases, with 14 bases between them. The CDR3 has 16 residues. The V gene's germline CDR1 is MDHEN and CDR2 SYDVKM. The CDR3 loop reads CASSLWSRAQYYGYTF. The DNA for the CDR3 is TGTGCCAGCAGTTTATGGTCCCGGGCACAGTACTATGGCTACACCTTC.

The rearrangement links TRBV7-2 to TRBJ1-2; D gene ambiguous. V was trimmed by 1 base and J by 3 bases, leaving 12 bases between them. The germline V gene encodes CDR1 SGHTA and CDR2 FQGNSA. The CDR3 covers 15 residues. The CDR3 region has the DNA TGTGCCAGCAGCTTAGATGGGTTTCTCGACTATGGCTACACCTTC. This sequence encodes CASSLDGFLDYGYTF.

In the case of this clonotype: A junction end diverges from the germline sequence, so it may reflect a read error. The chain links TRBV7-2 to TRBJ2-3; D not certain. CDR3 length: 11 amino acids. Germline CDR1 and CDR2: SGHTA and FQGNSA. CDR3 residues: CASSPTRRLNF. The CDR3 DNA is TGTGCCAGCAGTCCTACCCGGCGTTTGAATTTT.

Points on this clonotype: One end of the junction does not line up with germline, which may come from a read error. The rearrangement joins TRBV3-1 to TRBJ2-2, with D perhaps matching TRBD2 (6 bases). From germline, CDR1 is LGHDT and CDR2 YNNKEL (reference sequence). The CDR3 sequence is 16 residues long. CDR3 DNA sequence: TGTGCCAGCAGCCATCGTAGCGGTGAGAACATCGGGGAGCTGTTTTTT. Protein: CASSHRSGENIGELFF. Full variable domain (remainder filled in from reference TRBV3-1 and TRBJ2-2): DTAVSQTPKYLVTQMGNDKSIKCEQNLGHDTMYWYKQDSKKFLKIMFSYNNKELIINETVPNRFSPKSPDKAHLNLHINSLELGDSAVYFCASSHRSGENIGELFFGEGSRLTVL.

The chain employs TRBV5-4 and TRBJ1-3; D perhaps matches TRBD1 (5 bases). The germline V and J ends were trimmed by 0 bases and 10 bases, with 14 bases remaining between them. Germline assignment: CDR1 SGHNT and CDR2 YYREEE (reference sequence). The CDR3 totals 14 residues. CDR3 in amino acids: CASSLAGTPGTIYF. The CDR3, as DNA: TGTGCCAGCAGCTTGGCGGGGACGCCCGGAACCATATATTTT. The full variable domain, rest sourced from reference TRBV5-4 and TRBJ1-3, is ETGVTQSPTHLIKTRGQQVTLRCSSQSGHNTVSWYQQALGQGPQFIFQYYREEENGRGNFPPRFSGLQFPNYSSELNVNALELDDSALYLCASSLAGTPGTIYFGEGSWLTVV.

This clonotype turned up a few times. The rearrangement uses TRBV24-1 and TRBJ2-1, with 7 bases identical to TRBD1. Germline CDR1 KGHDR, CDR2 SFDVKD. The length of the CDR3 is 14 residues. V shed 4 bases, J shed 10 bases, and the junction held 9 bases outside the gene matches. The CDR3: CATSDSKGAGEQFF. The CDR3 DNA is TGTGCCACCAGTGACTCTAAGGGGGCCGGGGAGCAGTTCTTC.

This clonotype was recorded a few times. The chain is built from TRBV28 and TRBJ1-1; no definite D call. The CDR3 is 11 amino acids. Between the trimmed V and J ends, which lost 5 bases and 3 bases, there was a span of 4 bases. Per the germline V gene, CDR1 is MDHEN and CDR2 is SYDVKM. Written as DNA, the CDR3 is TGTGCCAGCAGTCCAGACACTGAAGCTTTCTTT. Its protein product is CASSPDTEAFF.

This clonotype was recorded a few times. The V gene is TRBV28, the J gene TRBJ2-1; tentative D call: TRBD2 (6 bases). The germline gives CDR1 MDHEN, CDR2 SYDVKM. This CDR3 is 17 amino acids long. V was trimmed by 5 bases and J by 0 bases, leaving 17 bases between them. CDR3 in amino acids: CASSQPGTANSYNEQFF. The CDR3 DNA reads TGTGCCAGCAGTCAACCCGGGACTGCAAACTCCTACAATGAGCAGTTCTTC.

This clonotype was detected ten times or more. This chain joins TRBV7-2 and TRBJ2-6; D remains unclear. V lost 1 base, J lost 6 bases, and 4 bases lay in between. The CDR3 loop spans 13 amino acids. Germline CDR1 is SGHTA and CDR2 is FQGNSA. CDR3 DNA: TGTGCCAGCAGCTTAGTCAAGGCCAACGTCCTGACTTTC. It yields the protein CASSLVKANVLTF.

The chain uses TRBV20-1 and TRBJ1-2, with D perhaps matching TRBD1 (5 bases). Trimming took off 6 bases at V and 3 bases at J, with 14 bases between the two ends. Germline-derived CDR1 and CDR2 are DFQATT and SNEGSKA (reference sequence). The CDR3 runs 13 residues. The CDR3 nucleotides are TGCAGTGCCGACGGGACGGACTACTATGGCTACACCTTC. This sequence encodes CSADGTDYYGYTF.

The V gene is TRBV21-1, the J gene TRBJ2-3; the table's D gene call, TRBD2, was not cross checked with the DNA. TRBV21-1 is designated a pseudogene. CDR3 length equals 15 residues. The CDR3 DNA follows: TGTGCCAGCAGCAAAGAACTAGCGGGAGACGATACGCAGTATTTT. This gives the protein CASSKELAGDDTQYF.

The sample holds a few counts of this clonotype. CDR3 nucleotide sequence: TGTGCCAGCAGCCCGAGACAGGGAAGAGGGGATGGCTACACCTTC. This codes for CASSPRQGRGDGYTF. This chain links TRBV7-2 with TRBJ1-2, with 7 bases aligning to TRBD1. Trimming removed 5 bases from V and 6 bases from J; junction bases left unmatched: 12. Germline V lookup: CDR1 SGHTA, CDR2 FQGNSA. CDR3 length: 15 amino acids.

The chain is built from TRBV4-3 and TRBJ2-7; TRBD1 matches 7 bases. From germline, CDR1 is LGHNA and CDR2 YSLEER. This CDR3 region has 16 residues. The junction had 8 bases not matched to a gene; V was cut back by 0 bases and J by 3 bases. In DNA form, the CDR3 reads TGCGCCAGCAGCCAAGATATAACAGGGGATATCTACGAGCAGTACTTC. As protein: CASSQDITGDIYEQYF.

This clonotype was seen repeatedly, ten times or more. The chain recombines TRBV20-1 with TRBJ2-7; a weak D match, TRBD2 (7 bases). V was pared by 5 bases and J by 6 bases, with 14 bases between. The CDR3 length is 12 residues. Germline V gene data show CDR1 as DFQATT and CDR2 as SNEGSKA (reference sequence). The CDR3 loop reads CSAAEGGGEQYF. The CDR3 DNA reads as TGCAGTGCTGCCGAGGGGGGGGGCGAGCAGTACTTC.

The chain links TRBV24-1 to TRBJ2-3; unclear D gene. CDR1 is KGHDR and CDR2 is SFDVKD in the germline V gene. This CDR3 spans 12 amino acids. Deletions cut 9 bases from V and 2 bases from J, with 8 bases between. CDR3: CATHSDTDTQYF. The CDR3 coding sequence is TGTGCCACCCACTCCGACACAGATACGCAGTATTTT.